This paragraph reports one TCR beta chain. Reverse transcription of roughly 0.5 to 1 ug RNA was carried out with random hexamers. A single record per CDR3 protein comes from TCRdb applying MiXCR to the immunoSEQ multiplex PCR reads. The sample shows 85,000 to 90,000 distinct CDR3 sequences, 90% to 95% of them seen only once. The sample originates from a study of CD8 T cells in Susac syndrome. V lost 1 base to trimming and J lost 5 bases, with 5 bases between them. Germline values: CDR1 KGHDR, CDR2 SFDVKD. The CDR3 is made up of 14 amino acids. The sequenced material came from CD8+ T cells from PBMCs. This clonotype was obtained from a human donor in good health. This chain joins TRBV24-1 and TRBJ1-6; D gene ambiguous. As DNA, the CDR3 is TGTGCCACCAGTGATTTAACGGATAATTCACCCCTCCACTTT. Amino acid sequence: CATSDLTDNSPLHF.